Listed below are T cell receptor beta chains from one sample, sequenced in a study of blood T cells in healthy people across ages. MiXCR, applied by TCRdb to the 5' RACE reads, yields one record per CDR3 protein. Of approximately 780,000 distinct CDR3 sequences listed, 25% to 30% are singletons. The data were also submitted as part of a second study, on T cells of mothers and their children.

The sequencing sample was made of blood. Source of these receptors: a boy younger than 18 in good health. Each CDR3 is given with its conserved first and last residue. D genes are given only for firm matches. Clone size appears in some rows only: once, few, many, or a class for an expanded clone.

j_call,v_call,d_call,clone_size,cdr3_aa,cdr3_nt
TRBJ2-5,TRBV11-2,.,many,CASSLEQLSETQYF,TGTGCCAGCAGCTTAGAACAGCTGAGCGAGACCCAGTACTTC
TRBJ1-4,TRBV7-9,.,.,CASSSPAGIEEKLFF,TGTGCCAGCAGCTCCCCTGCAGGAATAGAGGAAAAACTGTTTTTT
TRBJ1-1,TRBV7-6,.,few,CASIKEGSFPAEAFF,TGTGCCAGCATCAAAGAGGGCAGTTTTCCCGCTGAAGCTTTCTTT
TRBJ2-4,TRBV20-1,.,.,CSARLAGDLAKNIQYF,TGCAGTGCTAGATTAGCAGGGGACTTAGCCAAAAACATTCAGTACTTC
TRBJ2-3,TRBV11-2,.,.,CASSFRSGASTDTQYF,TGTGCCAGCAGCTTCCGATCGGGGGCTAGCACAGATACGCAGTATTTT
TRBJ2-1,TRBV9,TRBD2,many,CASSVGGGSYNEQFF,TGTGCCAGCAGCGTAGGCGGGGGCTCCTACAATGAGCAGTTCTTC
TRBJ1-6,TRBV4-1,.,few,CASSQGIQGSYNSPLHF,TGCGCCAGCAGCCAAGGGATACAGGGCTCCTATAATTCACCCCTCCACTTT
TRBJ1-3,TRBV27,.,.,CASSYSSGNTIYF,TGTGCCAGCAGTTACAGCTCTGGAAACACCATATATTTT
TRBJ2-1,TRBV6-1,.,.,CASPLQGSNEQFF,TGTGCCAGTCCTCTTCAGGGTAGCAATGAGCAGTTCTTC
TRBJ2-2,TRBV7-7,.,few,CASSLGGWSTGELFF,TGTGCTAGCAGCTTAGGAGGGTGGAGCACCGGGGAGCTGTTTTTT
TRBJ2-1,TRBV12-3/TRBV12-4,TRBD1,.,CASSWTGWGTEQFF,TGTGCCAGCAGTTGGACAGGTTGGGGGACTGAGCAGTTCTTC
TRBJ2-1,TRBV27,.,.,CASSLQNEQFF,TGTGCCAGCAGTTTACAAAATGAGCAGTTCTTC
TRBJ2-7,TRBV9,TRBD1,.,CASSAWDRPGYEQYF,TGTGCCAGCAGCGCGTGGGACAGGCCGGGCTACGAGCAGTACTTC
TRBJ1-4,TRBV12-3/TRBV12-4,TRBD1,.,CACKDEGTENEKLFF,TGTGCCTGCAAAGATGAGGGGACAGAGAATGAAAAACTGTTTTTT
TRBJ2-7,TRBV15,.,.,CATSREGLPLEQYF,TGTGCCACCAGCAGAGAGGGCCTACCCCTGGAGCAGTACTTC
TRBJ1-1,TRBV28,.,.,CASSLFSTEAFF,TGTGCCAGCAGTTTATTTAGCACTGAAGCTTTCTTT
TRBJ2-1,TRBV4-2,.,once,CASSQVAKSYNEQFF,TGTGCCAGCAGCCAGGTCGCCAAGTCCTACAATGAGCAGTTCTTC
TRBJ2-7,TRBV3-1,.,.,CASSQRTYEQYF,TGTGCCAGCAGCCAGCGAACCTACGAGCAGTACTTC
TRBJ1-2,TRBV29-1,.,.,CSASTGPYGYTF,TGCAGCGCCTCAACAGGGCCCTATGGCTACACCTTC
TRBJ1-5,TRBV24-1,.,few,CATSDSSFRGQPQHF,TGTGCCACCAGTGATTCGTCTTTTAGGGGGCAGCCCCAGCATTTT
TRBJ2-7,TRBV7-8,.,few,CASSLAGTVEQYF,TGTGCCAGCAGCTTAGCAGGGACGGTCGAGCAGTACTTC
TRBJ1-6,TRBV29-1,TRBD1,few,CSVAPGQNSPLHF,TGCAGCGTTGCCCCGGGACAGAATTCACCCCTCCACTTT
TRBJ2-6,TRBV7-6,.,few,CASDGPAGASLGANVLTF,TGTGCCAGCGATGGGCCAGCCGGCGCTTCTCTGGGGGCCAACGTCCTGACTTTC
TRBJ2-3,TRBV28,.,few,CASSLDLPGTTDTQYF,TGTGCCAGCAGTTTAGACTTACCAGGGACCACAGATACGCAGTATTTT
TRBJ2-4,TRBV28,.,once,CASSFMRRGLSKNIQYF,TGTGCCAGCAGTTTTATGCGCAGAGGTCTATCCAAAAACATTCAGTACTTC
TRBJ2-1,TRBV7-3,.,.,CASSRTSEGNEQFF,TGTGCCAGCAGCCGCACTTCGGAGGGCAATGAGCAGTTCTTC
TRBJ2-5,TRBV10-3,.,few,CAISESREQGETQYF,TGTGCCATCAGTGAGTCTCGCGAGCAGGGGGAGACCCAGTACTTC
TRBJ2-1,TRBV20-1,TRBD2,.,CSARDPSGGAYNEQFF,TGCAGTGCTAGAGATCCGAGCGGGGGGGCCTACAATGAGCAGTTCTTC
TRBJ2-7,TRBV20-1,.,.,CSARRGSHEQYF,TGCAGTGCTAGGAGAGGGTCTCACGAGCAGTACTTC
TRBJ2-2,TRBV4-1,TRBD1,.,CASSLNRGAGPKLLFF,TGCGCCAGCAGCCTAAACAGGGGCGCGGGCCCCAAGCTGTTGTTTTTT
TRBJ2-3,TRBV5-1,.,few,CASSLPAREDTQYF,TGCGCCAGCAGCCTGCCCGCCAGGGAAGATACGCAGTATTTT
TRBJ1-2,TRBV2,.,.,CASSDGRREGGYTF,TGTGCCAGCAGTGACGGGAGGCGAGAGGGTGGCTACACCTTC
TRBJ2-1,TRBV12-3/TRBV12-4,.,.,CASTSRGYNEQFF,TGTGCCAGCACCTCGAGGGGTTACAATGAGCAGTTCTTC
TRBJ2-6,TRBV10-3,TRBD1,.,CAISPSRDSDVLTF,TGTGCCATCAGTCCGTCTAGGGACAGCGACGTCCTGACTTTC
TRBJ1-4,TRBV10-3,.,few,CAISESAGVNEKLFF,TGTGCCATCAGTGAGTCGGCAGGGGTTAATGAAAAACTGTTTTTT
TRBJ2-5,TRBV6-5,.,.,CASGSLQETQYF,TGTGCCAGCGGGAGTCTGCAAGAGACCCAGTACTTC
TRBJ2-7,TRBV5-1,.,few,CASSLGGTDTYEQYF,TGCGCCAGCAGCCTTGGGGGGACTGACACCTACGAGCAGTACTTC
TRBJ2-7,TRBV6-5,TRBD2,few,CASSYSVAGDYEQYF,TGTGCCAGCAGTTACTCGGTAGCGGGGGACTACGAGCAGTACTTC
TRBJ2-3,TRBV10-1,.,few,CAGSESRVTDTQYF,TGCGCCGGCAGTGAAAGCAGGGTCACAGATACGCAGTATTTT
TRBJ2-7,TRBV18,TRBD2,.,CASSPPSSGGDEQYF,TGTGCCAGCTCACCACCGTCTAGCGGGGGGGACGAGCAGTACTTC
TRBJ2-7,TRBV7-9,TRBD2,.,CASSSGTSGSPYEQYF,TGTGCCAGCAGCTCCGGGACTAGCGGCTCCCCCTACGAGCAGTACTTC
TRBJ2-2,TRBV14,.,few,CASSQIRTYTGELFF,TGTGCCAGCAGCCAAATCCGGACATACACCGGGGAGCTGTTTTTT
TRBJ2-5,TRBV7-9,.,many,CASSLVAGGETQYF,TGCGCCAGCAGCTTGGTCGCGGGCGGAGAGACCCAGTACTTC
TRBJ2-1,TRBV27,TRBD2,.,CASSFSIAGGSYNEQFF,TGTGCCAGCAGTTTTTCGATAGCGGGGGGGTCCTACAATGAGCAGTTCTTC
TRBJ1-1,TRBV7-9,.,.,CASSEDAMNTEAFF,TGTGCCAGCAGCGAAGATGCCATGAACACTGAAGCTTTCTTT
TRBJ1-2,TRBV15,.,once,CATSRPYQQEDYGYTF,TGTGCCACCAGCAGACCTTACCAACAGGAAGACTATGGCTACACCTTC
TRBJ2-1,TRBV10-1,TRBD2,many,CASSEGLAGSEQFF,TGCGCCAGCAGTGAGGGACTAGCGGGGAGTGAGCAGTTCTTC
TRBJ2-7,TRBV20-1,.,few,CSARLEGGAYEQYF,TGCAGTGCCAGGCTAGAGGGGGGGGCCTACGAGCAGTACTTC
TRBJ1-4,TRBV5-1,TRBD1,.,CASSRTGQLATNEKLFF,TGCGCCAGCAGCCGGACGGGACAGCTTGCAACTAATGAAAAACTGTTTTTT